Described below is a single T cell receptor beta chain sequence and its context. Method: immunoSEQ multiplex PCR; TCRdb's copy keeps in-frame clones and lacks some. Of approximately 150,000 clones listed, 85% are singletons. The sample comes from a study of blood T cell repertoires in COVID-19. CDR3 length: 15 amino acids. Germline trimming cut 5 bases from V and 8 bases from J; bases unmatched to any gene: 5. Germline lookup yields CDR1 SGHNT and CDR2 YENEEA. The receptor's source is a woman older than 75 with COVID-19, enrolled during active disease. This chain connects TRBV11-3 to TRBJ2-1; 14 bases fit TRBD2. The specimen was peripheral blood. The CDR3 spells CASSPGTSGGDEQFF. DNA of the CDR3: TGTGCCAGCAGCCCCGGGACTAGCGGGGGCGATGAGCAGTTCTTC.